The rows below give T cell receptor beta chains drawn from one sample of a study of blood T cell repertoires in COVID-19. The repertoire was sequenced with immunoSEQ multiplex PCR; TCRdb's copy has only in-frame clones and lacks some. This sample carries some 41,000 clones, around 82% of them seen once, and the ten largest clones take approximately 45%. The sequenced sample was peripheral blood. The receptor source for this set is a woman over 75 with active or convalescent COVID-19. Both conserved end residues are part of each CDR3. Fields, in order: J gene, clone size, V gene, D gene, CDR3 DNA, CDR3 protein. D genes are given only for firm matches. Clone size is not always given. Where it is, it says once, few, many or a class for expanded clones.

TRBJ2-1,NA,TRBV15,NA,TGTGCCACCAGCTCACGACAGGACAATGAGCAGTTCTTC,CATSSRQDNEQFF
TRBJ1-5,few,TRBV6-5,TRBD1,TGTGCCAGCAGTTGGGGGACAGGGGATCAGCCCCAGCATTTT,CASSWGTGDQPQHF
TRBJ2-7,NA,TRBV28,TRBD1,TGTGCCAGCAGCGCTTCGGGACAGGGCCCCTACGAGCAGTACTTC,CASSASGQGPYEQYF
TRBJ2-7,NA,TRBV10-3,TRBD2,TGTGCCATCAGTGAGTCCGGACTAGCACTACCCTACGAGCAGTACTTC,CAISESGLALPYEQYF
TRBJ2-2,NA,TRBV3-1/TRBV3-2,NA,TGTGCCAGCAGCCAAGATATAATAAGCGGCGGGGAGCTGTTTTTT,CASSQDIISGGELFF
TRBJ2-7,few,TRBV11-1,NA,TGTGCCAGCAGCTTAGGAGCGGCGTTTAGCTCCTACGAGCAGTACTTC,CASSLGAAFSSYEQYF
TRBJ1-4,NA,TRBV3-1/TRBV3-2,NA,TGTGCCAGCAGCCAAGAGATCGGTGAAAAACTGTTTTTT,CASSQEIGEKLFF
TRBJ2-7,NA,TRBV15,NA,TGTGCCACCAGCAGAGTGGCCAGGGGCTCGGGGGAGCAGTACTTC,CATSRVARGSGEQYF
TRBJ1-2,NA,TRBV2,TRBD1,TGTGCCAGCAGGGGACAGGTGGGGTCCTATGGCTACACCTTC,CASRGQVGSYGYTF
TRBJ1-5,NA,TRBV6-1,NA,TGTGCCAGCAGTGAAGCAGTTCAGCAGGGGAGAAATCAGCCCCAGCATTTT,CASSEAVQQGRNQPQHF
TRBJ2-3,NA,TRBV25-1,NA,TGTGCCAGCAGTGGAGGGGGGGATCGCTCCACAGATACGCAGTATTTT,CASSGGGDRSTDTQYF
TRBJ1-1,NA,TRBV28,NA,TGTGCCAGCAGTGGTTTGGTTAGGGGTGAAGCTTTCTTT,CASSGLVRGEAFF
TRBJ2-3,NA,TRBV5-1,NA,TGCGCCAGCAGCGGCGGGACAGATACGCAGTATTTT,CASSGGTDTQYF
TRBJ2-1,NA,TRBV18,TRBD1,TGTGCCAGCTCTACAGGGGTTGGATCCTACAATGAGCAGTTCTTC,CASSTGVGSYNEQFF
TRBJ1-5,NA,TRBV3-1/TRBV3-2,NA,TGTGCCAGCAGCCAAGACAGGCAGGCCGGCCAGCATTTT,CASSQDRQAGQHF
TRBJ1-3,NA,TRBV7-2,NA,TGTGCCAGCAGCCGCAACAGGGTTGGTGGAAACACCATATATTTT,CASSRNRVGGNTIYF
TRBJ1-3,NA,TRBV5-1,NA,TGCGCCAGCAGCTTGGTGCCGCTAGACTCTGGAAACACCATATATTTT,CASSLVPLDSGNTIYF
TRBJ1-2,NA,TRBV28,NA,TGTGCCAGCAGCTTTCGGGAAGGCAGCTATGGCTACACCTTC,CASSFREGSYGYTF
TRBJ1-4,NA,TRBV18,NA,TGTGCCAGCTCACCATACAGAGATGAAAAACTGTTTTTT,CASSPYRDEKLFF
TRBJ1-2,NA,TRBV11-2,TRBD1,TGTGCCAGCAGCACGGGACAGTCTGAGGGCTACACCTTC,CASSTGQSEGYTF
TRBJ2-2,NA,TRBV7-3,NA,TGTGCCAGCAGCCCAGGAACCGGGGAGCTGTTTTTT,CASSPGTGELFF
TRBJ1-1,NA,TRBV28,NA,TGTGCCAGCAGTGGTTCATTAGAATACACTGAAGCTTTCTTT,CASSGSLEYTEAFF
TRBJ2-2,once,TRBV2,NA,TGTGCCAGCATGTGGAGATTCCCTGCCGGGGAGCTGTTTTTT,CASMWRFPAGELFF
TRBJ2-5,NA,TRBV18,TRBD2,TGTGCCAGCAAGGCGGGCGGGGGTCAAGAGACCCAGTACTTC,CASKAGGGQETQYF
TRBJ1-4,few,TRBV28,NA,TGTGCCAGCAGTTTACCTGGGTACCCGACAGAAAAACTGTTTTTT,CASSLPGYPTEKLFF
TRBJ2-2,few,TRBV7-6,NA,TGTGCCAGCAGCCAGGTCATGGGGATCGGGGGAACCGGGGAGCTGTTTTTT,CASSQVMGIGGTGELFF
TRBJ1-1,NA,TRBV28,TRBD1,TGTGCCAGCAGTTTGCTCATTTCGGGACAGGAGGACACTGAAGCTTTCTTT,CASSLLISGQEDTEAFF
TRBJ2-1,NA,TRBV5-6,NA,TGTGCCAGCAGCTTGGTTCGGACAGCCAGCTACAATGAGCAGTTCTTC,CASSLVRTASYNEQFF
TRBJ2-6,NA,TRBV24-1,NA,TGTGCCACCAGTCACCCAGGGTCCGCTGGGGCCAACGTCCTGACTTTC,CATSHPGSAGANVLTF
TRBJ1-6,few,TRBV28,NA,TGTGCCAGCAGTTTCTTCGGGAGGACAGACTCACCCCTCCACTTT,CASSFFGRTDSPLHF
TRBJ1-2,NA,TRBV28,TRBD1,TGTGCCAGCAGTTTATGGACAGGGGCGTTTGGTGGCTACACCTTC,CASSLWTGAFGGYTF
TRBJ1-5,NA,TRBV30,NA,TGTGCCTGGAGTAGATCCCAGGGGTTGTTGAGCAATCAGCCCCAGCATTTT,CAWSRSQGLLSNQPQHF
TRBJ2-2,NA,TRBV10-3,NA,TGTGCCATCAGTGATAGCGCGAACACCGGGGAGCTGTTTTTT,CAISDSANTGELFF
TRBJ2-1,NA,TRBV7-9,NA,TGTGCCAGCAGCTTCGGGATACCAGGCAATGAGCAGTTCTTC,CASSFGIPGNEQFF
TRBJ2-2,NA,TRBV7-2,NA,TGTGCCAGCACCCTCTCAGGGACCGGGGAGCTGTTTTTT,CASTLSGTGELFF
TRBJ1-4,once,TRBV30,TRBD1,TGTGCCTGTACGACAGGGGCATTAGTTGCAACTAATGAAAAACTGTTTTTT,CACTTGALVATNEKLFF
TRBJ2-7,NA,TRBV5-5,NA,TGTGCCAGCAGCTTGGGGCAGGTAGCCTACGAGCAGTACTTC,CASSLGQVAYEQYF
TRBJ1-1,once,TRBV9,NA,TGTGCCAGCAGCCAGACGGGGGGGCGAGCTTTCTTT,CASSQTGGRAFF
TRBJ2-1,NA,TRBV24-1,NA,TGTGCCACCAGTGATTTTGAGATTGAGCAGTTCTTC,CATSDFEIEQFF